These T cell receptor beta chains were read from a single sample in a study of T cell changes during pregnancy in multiple sclerosis. Using immunoSEQ multiplex PCR, the repertoire was profiled, and TCRdb retains in-frame clones only, with some absent. The sample lists about 98,000 clones, about 91% occurring once. The sequences come from peripheral blood, collected after pregnancy. The receptors shown here come from a female donor in good health, enrolled as a control in a pregnancy study. CDR3s leave out the opening cysteine and the closing phenylalanine or tryptophan. The D gene is left open where the match is weak.

d_gene: TRBD1; len: 16; v_gene: TRBV5-1; j_gene: TRBJ2-1; CDR3aa: ASSLLSVGTGNYNEQF
d_gene: -; len: 10; v_gene: TRBV13; j_gene: TRBJ1-6; CDR3aa: ASGGGNSPLH
d_gene: -; len: 11; v_gene: TRBV28; j_gene: TRBJ1-5; CDR3aa: ASSRFSNQPQH
d_gene: -; len: 13; v_gene: TRBV7-8; j_gene: TRBJ1-2; CDR3aa: ASSFGILPFYGYT
d_gene: -; len: 11; v_gene: TRBV6-5; j_gene: TRBJ2-5; CDR3aa: ASSYAGQETQY
d_gene: -; len: 16; v_gene: TRBV18; j_gene: TRBJ1-2; CDR3aa: ASSPPQGRTRLGYGYT
d_gene: -; len: 10; v_gene: TRBV29-1; j_gene: TRBJ1-4; CDR3aa: SVARTNEKLF
d_gene: -; len: 9; v_gene: TRBV20-1; j_gene: TRBJ2-1; CDR3aa: SATKRREQF
d_gene: -; len: 10; v_gene: TRBV13; j_gene: TRBJ1-1; CDR3aa: ASSLRGTEAF
d_gene: -; len: 10; v_gene: TRBV29-1; j_gene: TRBJ2-7; CDR3aa: SVVQGTYEQY